These 20 T cell receptor beta chains were all obtained from the same sample, sequenced in a study of somatic mutations in cytotoxic T cells in rheumatoid arthritis. Profiling relied on immunoSEQ multiplex PCR, and the TCRdb table lists in-frame clones only, not all of them. The repertoire has 13,000 or so clones, over 70% of them found once; the top ten carry around 27%. The sequencing sample was made of CD8+ T cells sorted from blood. These receptors were obtained from an adult with rheumatoid arthritis.

The J gene is TRBJ1-5, the V gene TRBV28, with 8 bases fitting TRBD1. This CDR3 comprises 16 residues. Germline lookup yields CDR1 MDHEN and CDR2 SYDVKM. V lost 5 bases, J lost 1 base, and 7 bases stayed unmatched. For the CDR3, the DNA is TGTGCCAGCAGTCGGTGGACAGGGAGAAGCAATCAGCCCCAGCATTTT. It translates to CASSRWTGRSNQPQHF.

The table lists this clone with a few counts. This rearrangement joins TRBV29-1 to TRBJ2-7, with 8 bases that match TRBD1. The CDR3 loop spans 11 amino acids. Germline assignment: CDR1 SQVTM and CDR2 ANQGSEA. V dropped 7 bases and J dropped 3; count of bases not matched to a gene: 2. The CDR3 nucleotides are TGCAGCGCCAGGGGGCTCTACGAGCAGTACTTC. Protein product: CSARGLYEQYF.

The chain's CDR3 is CASSHRDTAWGEQYF. The CDR3 DNA reads as TGTGCCAGCAGCCACCGGGACACCGCCTGGGGGGAGCAGTACTTC. J is TRBJ2-7 and V is TRBV7-9; tentatively, D is TRBD1 (6 bases). CDR1 and CDR2 (germline): SEHNR, FQNEAQ (reference sequence). The length of the CDR3 is 15 residues. The ends were cut back, 5 bases at V and 7 bases at J, with 21 bases in the middle.

V gene TRBV29-1 combines with J gene TRBJ2-5; TRBD1 matches 9 bases. This CDR3 contains 16 residues. Germline loops: CDR1 SQVTM, CDR2 ANQGSEA. V lost 5 bases, J lost 4 bases, and 14 bases stayed unmatched. The CDR3 reads CSVKLPGQGFRETQYF. The CDR3 DNA reads as TGCAGCGTTAAACTTCCGGGACAGGGATTTCGAGAGACCCAGTACTTC.

As DNA, the CDR3 is TGTGCCAGCAGTATGACAGGGGGCAGGAACGGGGAGCTGTTTTTT. Amino acid sequence: CASSMTGGRNGELFF. The genes are TRBV28 and TRBJ2-2, with TRBD1 identical over 10 bases. CDR1 is MDHEN, CDR2 SYDVKM, per germline. J lost 7 bases, V lost 5 bases, and 7 bases had no gene match. CDR3 length: 15 residues.

The rearrangement joins TRBV7-8 to TRBJ2-7, with 9 bases fitting TRBD1. After removal of 5 bases from V and 5 bases from J, the junction contained 7 bases not matched to a gene. Germline V gives CDR1 SGHVS, CDR2 FQNEAQ. The CDR3 extends over 14 amino acids. This CDR3 reads CASSLPGTGNEQYF. CDR3 sequence (DNA): TGTGCCAGCAGCCTCCCCGGGACAGGGAACGAGCAGTACTTC.

This clone was seen more than once but under ten times. V is TRBV10-2 and J is TRBJ2-2, with TRBD2 matching over 7 bases. The CDR3 sequence is 15 residues long. CDR1 is WSHSY and CDR2 is SAAADI in the germline V gene. V shed 8 bases and J 6 bases; nucleotides not matched to a gene: 12. DNA of the CDR3: TGCGCCAGCGGGCGGGGGTCGGTAGCCTCCGGGGAGCTGTTTTTT. It codes for CASGRGSVASGELFF.

The table lists this clone with a count of one. The chain recombines TRBV4-1 with TRBJ1-2; D may be TRBD1 (6 bases). The CDR3 is 15 residues long. Trimming removed 1 base from V and 0 bases from J, with 9 bases in between. Germline V gene data show CDR1 as MGHRA and CDR2 as YSYEKL. DNA of the CDR3: TGCGCCAGCAGCCAAGTACAGGGTACTAACTATGGCTACACCTTC. It yields the protein CASSQVQGTNYGYTF.

This clone was seen only a few times. In nucleotides, the CDR3 is TGTGCCAGCAGTGAGGACAGGGATGAAGAGACCCAGTACTTC. Translating gives CASSEDRDEETQYF. The J gene is TRBJ2-5, the V gene TRBV6-1; 8 bases map to TRBD1. Germline CDR1 reads MNHNS; CDR2 reads SASEGT. This CDR3 is 14 amino acids long. The V gene end was trimmed by 3 bases and the J gene end by 3 bases; junction bases not matched to a gene: 3.

V usage is TRBV4-1 and J usage is TRBJ1-4, with D tentatively TRBD1 (5 bases). V dropped 2 bases and J dropped 8 bases, with 12 bases sitting between them. CDR1 and CDR2 (germline): MGHRA, YSYEKL. The CDR3 is 14 amino acids. CDR3 sequence (DNA): TGCGCCAGCAGCCAACAGGGAAAAGAGGAAAAACTGTTTTTT. Its protein is CASSQQGKEEKLFF.

This chain joins TRBV11-2 and TRBJ2-1; tentatively, D is TRBD1 (5 bases). This CDR3 spans 14 amino acids. The germline gives CDR1 SGHAT, CDR2 FQNNGV. The V end was cut by 5 bases, the J end by 7 bases, with 15 bases between. The CDR3: CASSRAGNRNEQFF. CDR3 coding DNA: TGTGCCAGCAGCCGTGCAGGGAACCGAAATGAGCAGTTCTTC.

The chain joins TRBV15 to TRBJ1-2, with 9 bases aligning to TRBD1. V trimming: 4 bases; J trimming: 6 bases; junction bases outside the gene matches: 0. Per the germline V gene, CDR1 is LNHNV and CDR2 is YYDKDF (reference sequence). The length of the CDR3 is 12 residues. CDR3 residues: CATSNRGHGYTF. The CDR3 nucleotides are TGTGCCACCAGCAACAGGGGGCATGGCTACACCTTC.

V gene TRBV9 combines with J gene TRBJ2-7; 9 bases align to TRBD1. This CDR3 region has 16 residues. With 3 bases clipped from V and 4 bases from J, the junction kept 11 bases outside the gene matches. Germline CDR1 SGDLS, CDR2 YYNGEE. In nucleotides, the CDR3 is TGTGCCAGCAGCGGTCAACAGGGGGCTCAAGTTTACGAGCAGTACTTC. This encodes CASSGQQGAQVYEQYF.

The sample holds a few counts of this clone. The chain combines TRBV30 with TRBJ1-2; possibly TRBD1 for D (5 bases). The germline V and J ends were trimmed by 8 bases and 2 bases, with 18 bases remaining between them. Germline V lookup: CDR1 GTSNPN, CDR2 SVGIG (reference sequence). This CDR3 is 14 amino acids long. CDR3 DNA sequence: TGTGCCGGGGAGGGGACGGCGATGAACTATGGCTACACCTTC. This gives the protein CAGEGTAMNYGYTF. Filled out from reference TRBV30 and TRBJ1-2, the complete variable domain reads SQTIHQWPATLVQPVGSPLSLECTVEGTSNPNLYWYRQAAGRGLQLLFYSVGIGQISSEVPQNLSASRPQDRQFILSSKKLLLSDSGFYLCAGEGTAMNYGYTFGSGTRLTVV.

This clone was picked up one time. CDR3 loop: CASSVSGTGDPYQETQYF. In DNA, the CDR3 is TGCGCCAGCAGCGTCTCCGGGACAGGAGACCCGTACCAAGAGACCCAGTACTTC. The chain employs TRBV5-1 and TRBJ2-5; 8 positions agree with TRBD1. CDR1 and CDR2 from the germline V gene are SGHRS and YFSETQ. V shed 4 bases, J shed 0 bases, and the junction held 14 bases outside the gene matches. The CDR3 totals 18 residues.

The CDR3 region is CASSQDGATNEKLFF. In nucleotides, the CDR3 is TGTGCCAGCAGTCAGGACGGAGCAACTAATGAAAAACTGTTTTTT. V usage is TRBV6-1 and J usage is TRBJ1-4; D is ambiguous. Germline V gives CDR1 MNHNS, CDR2 SASEGT. The V end was cut by 5 bases, the J end by 0 bases, with 10 bases between. This CDR3 contains 15 residues.

The rearrangement links TRBV4-2 to TRBJ1-3; no clear D gene. Trimming took 1 base from V and 4 from J, leaving 14 bases between them. The CDR3 has 16 residues. Germline CDR1 reads LGHNA; CDR2 reads YNFKEQ. The CDR3 nucleotides read TGTGCCAGCAGCCAAGTTCCTGACGGGTCGGGAAACACCATATATTTT. This translates into CASSQVPDGSGNTIYF.

The CDR3 spells CASRLLGAGEQYF. DNA for the CDR3: TGTGCCAGCAGGCTGTTGGGGGCAGGTGAGCAGTACTTC. V usage is TRBV28 and J usage is TRBJ2-7; a weak D match, TRBD1 (6 bases). The length of the CDR3 is 13 residues. Trimming took off 6 bases at V and 7 bases at J, with 16 bases between the two ends. Germline values: CDR1 MDHEN, CDR2 SYDVKM.

The gene calls are TRBV6-5 and TRBJ2-7, with D hard to call. The CDR3 totals 15 residues. V was trimmed by 0 bases and J by 0 bases, leaving 9 bases between them. CDR1 and CDR2 from the germline V gene are MNHEY and SVGAGI. CDR3 nucleotides: TGTGCCAGCAGTTACTCAGGCTCGAGCTCCTACGAGCAGTACTTC. It is translated as CASSYSGSSSYEQYF.

This clone was recorded once. This chain connects TRBV7-9 to TRBJ2-6, with D maybe TRBD1 (5 bases). The CDR3 runs 17 residues. V gave up 2 bases and J gave up 0 bases, with 11 bases separating them. Germline CDR1 and CDR2: SEHNR and FQNEAQ (reference sequence). As DNA, the CDR3 is TGTGCCAGCAGCTTAAGTCAGGGTTTCTCTGGGGCCAACGTCCTGACTTTC. This translates into CASSLSQGFSGANVLTF.